This TCR beta chain was captured by sequencing in a study of blood T cell repertoires in COVID-19 (dated by TCRdb to the early 2020s). Context from the whole study: The collaborator samples originated in the United States, Italy and Spain and spanned the acute and convalescent phases of COVID-19. The prospective study material was composed of cDNA or gDNA derived from T cells, B-cell-depleted T cells, or PBMCs. The dataset comprised deeply sampled blood TCRbeta repertoires from subjects exposed to, actively infected with, or recovered from COVID-19. The repertoires were made available in a free public database intended to serve as a resource for research on the immune response to SARS-CoV-2. Samples were obtained from the ongoing ImmuneRACE study (first 160 participants) and from 1,254 subjects provided by 6 global collaborators. A de-identified subject ID, COVID-19 status, age in years and sex were almost always included in the sample metadata. Where available, HLA class I and class II types were taken from metadata supplied by the sample provider and were not determined by assay-based typing. Broader findings and caveats from the paper: Clinical and demographic metadata were provided uncurated, with the amount varying by source and participant.

TCRbeta CDR3 regions were amplified from genomic DNA by means of the immunoSEQ Assay, a bias-controlled multiplex PCR. As for the authors' bioinformatics: The number of nucleated cells in each sample was estimated from the amplification of reference gene primers within the assay. To quantify the absolute abundance of each unique TCRbeta CDR3 rearrangement, sequence reads were collapsed and filtered. For each sample, productive Simpson clonality was calculated as the square root of Simpson's diversity index across productive rearrangements. TCRdb holds this immuneACCESS table with in-frame rearrangements only. Some clones are missing; in checked studies, unresolved V genes explain under half, and the rest has no known cause. Clone size and V and J calls were adopted from that table, with D and trimming inferred from the DNA. Here the sample has 490,000 or so clones; approximately 86% occur a single time. Around 8% of the sample comes from the top ten.

With respect to this clone: It has no known antigen specificity. No base quality information exists; no much larger clone differs at one position.

Participants in the prospective study were aged roughly 18 to 90 years, lived in over 20 United States geographic areas, and enrolled through a virtual design. In the prospective study, participants were assigned to cohorts based on the clinical history participants reported in a screening survey and a study questionnaire. ImmuneRACE Cohort 3 recovered participants were defined by two consecutive negative NP/OP PCR tests, healthcare professional clearance, or symptom resolution. In the prospective study, mobile phlebotomists collected whole blood, serum and a nasopharyngeal or oropharyngeal swab from each participant. Additional blood draws and questionnaires over an approximately two-month period could optionally be provided by prospective study participants. Blood samples from the prospective study were shipped frozen or at room temperature prior to DNA extraction. From the germline V gene, CDR1 is SGHAT and CDR2 is FQNNGV. The junction carries 11 bases between V and J, which are trimmed by 1 base and 4 bases respectively. The CDR3 runs 15 amino acids, cysteine and phenylalanine included. Only the CDR3 part of the read is kept: 45 bases, read in frame from the first base.

The TCR sequence derives from a woman in her fifties or sixties who had recovered from COVID-19. Sequenced sample: PBMCs or T cells enriched from blood (not recorded which). The chain is encoded by TRBV11-2 joined to TRBJ2-1; the D gene is perhaps TRBD2, from 6 matching bases. The nucleotide sequence is given as TGTGCCAGCAGCTTAGTGCGGGATCATTACAATGAGCAGTTCTTC. The encoded protein is CASSLVRDHYNEQFF. The variable domain in full, with residues beyond the CDR3 obtained from the reference TRBV11-2 and TRBJ2-1 genes, is EAGVAQSPRYKIIEKRQSVAFWCNPISGHATLYWYQQILGQGPKLLIQFQNNGVVDDSQLPKDRFSAERLKGVDSTLKIQPAKLEDSAVYLCASSLVRDHYNEQFFGPGTRLTVL.